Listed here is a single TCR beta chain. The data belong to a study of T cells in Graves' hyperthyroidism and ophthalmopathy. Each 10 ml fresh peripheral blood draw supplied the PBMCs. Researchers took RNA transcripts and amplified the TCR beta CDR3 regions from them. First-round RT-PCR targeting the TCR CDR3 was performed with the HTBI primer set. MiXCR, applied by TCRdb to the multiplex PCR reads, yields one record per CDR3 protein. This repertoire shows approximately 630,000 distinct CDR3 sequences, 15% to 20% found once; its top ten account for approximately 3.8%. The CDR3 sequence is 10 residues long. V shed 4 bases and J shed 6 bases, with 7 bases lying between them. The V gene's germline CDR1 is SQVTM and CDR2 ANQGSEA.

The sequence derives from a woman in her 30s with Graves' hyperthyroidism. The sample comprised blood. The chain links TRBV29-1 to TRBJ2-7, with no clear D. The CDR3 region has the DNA TGCAGCGTTGGAACCGGCGAGCAGTACTTC. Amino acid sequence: CSVGTGEQYF.